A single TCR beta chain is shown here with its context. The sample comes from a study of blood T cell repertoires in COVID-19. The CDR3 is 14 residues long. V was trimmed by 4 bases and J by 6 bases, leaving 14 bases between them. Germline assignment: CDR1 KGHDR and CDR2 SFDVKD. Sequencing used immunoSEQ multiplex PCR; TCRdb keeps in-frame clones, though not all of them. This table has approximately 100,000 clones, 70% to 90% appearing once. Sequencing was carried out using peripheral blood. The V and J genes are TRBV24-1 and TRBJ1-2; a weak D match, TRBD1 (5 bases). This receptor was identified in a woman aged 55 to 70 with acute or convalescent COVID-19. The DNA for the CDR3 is TGTGCCACCAGTGAACCCGGACATACGGATGGCTACACCTTC. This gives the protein CATSEPGHTDGYTF.